This T cell receptor (beta chain) is from a study of Graves' ophthalmopathy and Graves' hyperthyroidism (dated by TCRdb to 2016 to 2018). As for the study more broadly: Peripheral blood was collected at initial diagnosis, before any treatment. TCR beta repertoire signatures were used to distinguish Graves' ophthalmopathy from Graves' hyperthyroidism and to predict progression to ophthalmopathy. In total, approximately 130 blood samples were TCR-sequenced: roughly 45 ophthalmopathy, approximately 80 hyperthyroidism and about 17 hyperthyroidism-to-ophthalmopathy patients. To explore V-J signatures that separate ophthalmopathy from hyperthyroidism, a discovery set of 100 patients was enrolled, consisting of about 45 with ophthalmopathy and fewer than 60 with stable hyperthyroidism. For independent validation, a separate cohort was made up of 18 hyperthyroidism patients plus 17 patients who later progressed from hyperthyroidism to ophthalmopathy. In roughly six hyperthyroidism patients, the T-cell repertoires found in thyroid tissue were compared with those found in blood. Once sampling was done, hyperthyroidism patients were given methimazole at a starting dose of 30 mg daily, while ophthalmopathy patients were given high-dose intravenous methylprednisolone. The 75 to 100 discovery patients were divided at random into training and test sets in a 7:3 ratio. Broad study findings and their caveats: In validation, the model predicted ophthalmopathy progression with roughly 68% sensitivity and approximately 72% specificity; roughly 11 predicted patients were CT-confirmed with GO in a median of 6.5 months. Among expanded thyroid clonotypes with frequency above 0.001, most also showed up in blood, which suggests that blood repertoires may reflect the thyroid immune response. In cross-validation, the 13-signature model distinguished ophthalmopathy from stable hyperthyroidism with approximately 90% sensitivity and roughly 81% specificity, and in the test set the corresponding values were approximately 79% and 70%. Sample size was not statistically predetermined, and group allocation was not concealed from the investigators.

Comments on this clonotype: Its antigen remains unidentified. No much larger clone is present one base from it, and per-base qualities are unavailable.

The germline V gene gives CDR1 as MNHEY and CDR2 as SVGAGI. The CDR3 holds 14 amino acids from the cysteine to the phenylalanine. The CDR3 DNA has 42 bases and is translated from base 1. V and J are truncated by 2 bases and 5 bases respectively, leaving an intervening sequence of 12 bases. TCR beta CDR3 regions were amplified from RNA transcripts for repertoire sequencing. The first round was an RT-PCR using HTBI primers with the Qiagen OneStep RT-PCR kit, and this first round was followed by a second-round multiplex PCR, then size selection and purification. Libraries were sequenced on an Illumina HiSeq2000 using paired-end 100 bp reads. Per the source publication's procedure: Reads were processed with SOAPnuke, discarding reads with adapters, uncalled bases, mean Phred below 15, or no exact constant-primer or identifier match. COPE v1.2.5 was used to merge the high-quality paired reads. Each unique nucleotide sequence was defined as a clonotype, and clonotypes were aligned to IMGT TRB V, D and J references with MiTCR v1.1. The analysis was limited to V-J combinations with a frequency above 0.0001, which together covered about 99% of the repertoires. A TCR clonal expansion and chaos score per V-J combination was defined as the ratio of F50 clonal expansion to chaos observed in the TCRdist matrix. Welch's t-statistics and random forest were used to narrow the features down to 10 to 15 V-J combinations, which were then fed into a naive Bayes classifier. The similarity between thyroid and blood repertoires was quantified using the Morisita-Horn index. TCRdb redid the processing of the public reads, applying fastp at Q25 and MiXCR, and retained in-frame beta chains. Rows with one shared CDR3 protein collapse into an entry with the most common genes and DNA. TCRdb, rather than the study authors, made the V and J calls. The sample has 350,000 to 400,000 distinct CDR3 sequences on record, 15% to 20% of them singletons. The ten largest make up 1.6% of the sample.

Patients with ophthalmopathy had moderately to severely active disease, with a Clinical Activity Score of 3 or more, a NOSPECS grade of 4 or more, and a disease duration of less than 3 months. Patients with other autoimmune diseases, uncontrolled infections, pregnancy or lactation were excluded from the study. Diagnosis was based on clinical symptoms, serum thyroxine, TRAb, thyroid ultrasound and orbital computed tomography. Using Ficoll-Paque density gradient centrifugation, PBMCs were isolated from 9.5 to 10 ml of fresh peripheral blood. Trizol reagent was used to extract the total RNA, and its quality was then checked on an Agilent 2100 Bioanalyzer.

The TCR was taken from a woman aged 18-29 years with Graves' ophthalmopathy. Donor details come from another sample of the same person, matched by shared clones. The chain is encoded by TRBV6-5 joined to TRBJ1-1, with the D gene not confidently named. The sequencing input was peripheral blood. The CDR3 amino acid sequence is: CASSYGNRATEAFF. The base sequence is TGTGCCAGCAGTTACGGGAATAGGGCTACTGAAGCTTTCTTT.